This T cell receptor beta chain was captured in a study of technical replicates of blood from a handful of donors. V was trimmed by 1 base and J by 13 bases, leaving 16 bases between them. This CDR3 is built from 13 residues. Germline V gives CDR1 SGHAT, CDR2 FQNNGV. The assay was immunoSEQ multiplex PCR, and TCRdb's table has in-frame clones only and misses some. This sample has about 94,000 clones, with 90% to 97% found just once. The chain is built from TRBV11-2 and TRBJ1-2, with D possibly being TRBD1 (6 bases). The sample comprised T cells isolated from PBMCs. The clonotype originates from a human donor in good health. CDR3 nucleotide sequence: TGTGCCAGCAGCTTAGCCGTTTCAGGGGACCCCACCTTC. Its translation: CASSLAVSGDPTF. Looking up the rest from reference TRBV11-2 and TRBJ1-2 gives the full variable domain: EAGVAQSPRYKIIEKRQSVAFWCNPISGHATLYWYQQILGQGPKLLIQFQNNGVVDDSQLPKDRFSAERLKGVDSTLKIQPAKLEDSAVYLCASSLAVSGDPTFGSGTRLTVV.